The rows below give T cell receptor beta chains drawn from one sample of a study of T cell clonotyping in hematopoietic cell transplantation. Using immunoSEQ multiplex PCR, the repertoire was profiled, and TCRdb retains in-frame clones only, with some absent. The sample carries some 16,000 clones, 90% to 95% recorded once. Specimen: peripheral blood mononuclear cells, collected before stem cell transplant. The receptors come from a man younger than 30 with biphenotypic leukemia. Some clones in this sample may be carry-over from other donors' samples. Both conserved end residues are part of each CDR3. Each record gives: J gene, D gene, clone size, V gene, CDR3 protein, CDR3 DNA. The D gene is left open where the match is weak. Clone sizes are given selectively: once, few, many, or a class where the clone is expanded.

j_call: TRBJ2-7; d_call: -; clone_size: -; v_call: TRBV27; cdr3_aa: CASSSGALYEQYF; cdr3_nt: TGTGCCAGCAGTTCAGGGGCACTATACGAGCAGTACTTC
j_call: TRBJ1-5; d_call: TRBD1; clone_size: -; v_call: TRBV29-1; cdr3_aa: CSVIQGGINQPQHF; cdr3_nt: TGCAGCGTGATACAGGGGGGGATCAATCAGCCCCAGCATTTT
j_call: TRBJ2-7; d_call: -; clone_size: -; v_call: TRBV18; cdr3_aa: CASSHGQADYYEQYF; cdr3_nt: TGTGCCAGCTCCCACGGACAGGCGGACTACTACGAGCAGTACTTC
j_call: TRBJ1-1; d_call: TRBD1; clone_size: -; v_call: TRBV27; cdr3_aa: CASSLRDRVTEAFF; cdr3_nt: TGTGCCAGCAGTTTACGAGACAGGGTCACTGAAGCTTTCTTT
j_call: TRBJ2-7; d_call: TRBD1; clone_size: -; v_call: TRBV30; cdr3_aa: CAWSVLGQGDEQYF; cdr3_nt: TGTGCCTGGAGTGTCCTGGGACAGGGGGACGAGCAGTACTTC
j_call: TRBJ1-1; d_call: -; clone_size: -; v_call: TRBV20-1; cdr3_aa: CSATRGTEAFF; cdr3_nt: TGCAGTGCAACAAGGGGGACTGAAGCTTTCTTT
j_call: TRBJ1-5; d_call: TRBD1; clone_size: -; v_call: TRBV30; cdr3_aa: CAWTGQGSDQPQHF; cdr3_nt: TGTGCCTGGACGGGACAGGGGAGCGATCAGCCCCAGCATTTT
j_call: TRBJ1-3; d_call: TRBD1; clone_size: -; v_call: TRBV5-6; cdr3_aa: CASSFGRGHTIYF; cdr3_nt: TGTGCCAGCAGCTTCGGCAGGGGGCACACCATATATTTT
j_call: TRBJ1-2; d_call: -; clone_size: once; v_call: TRBV6-5; cdr3_aa: CASSYSWGTNYGYTF; cdr3_nt: TGTGCCAGCAGTTACTCGTGGGGTACTAACTATGGCTACACCTTC
j_call: TRBJ2-3; d_call: -; clone_size: -; v_call: TRBV5-1; cdr3_aa: CASRLGGASTDTQYF; cdr3_nt: TGCGCCAGCAGATTGGGGGGGGCTAGCACAGATACGCAGTATTTT
j_call: TRBJ1-2; d_call: -; clone_size: -; v_call: TRBV5-1; cdr3_aa: CASSPGGPGDGYTF; cdr3_nt: TGCGCCAGCAGCCCAGGTGGGCCTGGGGATGGCTACACCTTC
j_call: TRBJ2-2; d_call: -; clone_size: once; v_call: TRBV29-1; cdr3_aa: CSVDPVDTGELFF; cdr3_nt: TGCAGCGTTGACCCGGTAGACACCGGGGAGCTGTTTTTT
j_call: TRBJ2-7; d_call: -; clone_size: -; v_call: TRBV30; cdr3_aa: CAWSGFGTPYEQYF; cdr3_nt: TGTGCCTGGAGTGGTTTCGGGACACCGTACGAGCAGTACTTC
j_call: TRBJ1-1; d_call: -; clone_size: -; v_call: TRBV10-3; cdr3_aa: CAISESTGREAFF; cdr3_nt: TGTGCCATCAGTGAGTCGACGGGGAGGGAAGCTTTCTTT
j_call: TRBJ2-7; d_call: TRBD1; clone_size: -; v_call: TRBV27; cdr3_aa: CASRTGGSPYEQYF; cdr3_nt: TGTGCCAGCCGAACAGGGGGATCCCCTTACGAGCAGTACTTC
j_call: TRBJ1-4; d_call: TRBD1; clone_size: -; v_call: TRBV15; cdr3_aa: CATSKGQGATNEKLFF; cdr3_nt: TGTGCCACCAGCAAAGGACAGGGAGCAACTAATGAAAAACTGTTTTTT
j_call: TRBJ2-7; d_call: -; clone_size: -; v_call: TRBV2; cdr3_aa: CASSEEGEFYEQYF; cdr3_nt: TGTGCCAGCAGTGAAGAAGGGGAATTCTACGAGCAGTACTTC
j_call: TRBJ1-2; d_call: -; clone_size: few; v_call: TRBV15; cdr3_aa: CATSRGTEDGYTF; cdr3_nt: TGTGCCACCAGCAGAGGTACAGAAGATGGCTACACCTTC
j_call: TRBJ2-5; d_call: -; clone_size: -; v_call: TRBV7-2; cdr3_aa: CALGGDGMAQYF; cdr3_nt: TGTGCCCTCGGGGGTGACGGTATGGCTCAGTACTTC
j_call: TRBJ2-7; d_call: -; clone_size: -; v_call: TRBV30; cdr3_aa: CAWSVLGYEQYF; cdr3_nt: TGTGCCTGGAGTGTACTGGGCTACGAGCAGTACTTC
j_call: TRBJ1-5; d_call: -; clone_size: -; v_call: TRBV6-1; cdr3_aa: CASSEGYGSPQPQHF; cdr3_nt: TGTGCCAGCAGTGAAGGTTATGGCAGCCCCCAGCCCCAGCATTTT
j_call: TRBJ2-5; d_call: -; clone_size: -; v_call: TRBV11-3; cdr3_aa: CASSSGLEETQYF; cdr3_nt: TGTGCCAGCAGCTCTGGCTTAGAAGAGACCCAGTACTTC
j_call: TRBJ2-3; d_call: -; clone_size: -; v_call: TRBV19; cdr3_aa: CASSIGAANTQYF; cdr3_nt: TGTGCCAGTAGTATAGGGGCTGCAAATACGCAGTATTTT
j_call: TRBJ2-6; d_call: -; clone_size: -; v_call: TRBV9; cdr3_aa: CASSVVGGANVLTF; cdr3_nt: TGTGCCAGCAGCGTAGTCGGTGGGGCCAACGTCCTGACTTTC
j_call: TRBJ2-7; d_call: TRBD2; clone_size: -; v_call: TRBV29-1; cdr3_aa: CSVEGLAGEQYF; cdr3_nt: TGCAGCGTTGAAGGACTAGCGGGAGAGCAGTACTTC
j_call: TRBJ2-1; d_call: -; clone_size: -; v_call: TRBV4-3; cdr3_aa: CASSQDTEDEQFF; cdr3_nt: TGCGCCAGCAGCCAAGACACCGAGGATGAGCAGTTCTTC
j_call: TRBJ2-3; d_call: -; clone_size: -; v_call: TRBV7-7; cdr3_aa: CASSLDRADTQYF; cdr3_nt: TGTGCCAGCAGCTTAGATCGCGCAGATACGCAGTATTTT
j_call: TRBJ1-2; d_call: -; clone_size: -; v_call: TRBV4-3; cdr3_aa: CASSQTLQVSNYGYTF; cdr3_nt: TGCGCCAGCAGCCAAACCCTCCAGGTCTCCAACTATGGCTACACCTTC
j_call: TRBJ2-4; d_call: -; clone_size: -; v_call: TRBV20-1; cdr3_aa: CSVMGAVQYF; cdr3_nt: TGCAGTGTCATGGGGGCAGTTCAGTACTTC
j_call: TRBJ1-2; d_call: -; clone_size: once; v_call: TRBV4-3; cdr3_aa: CASSQGARGYTF; cdr3_nt: TGCGCCAGCAGCCAAGGGGCCCGTGGCTACACCTTC
j_call: TRBJ1-1; d_call: -; clone_size: few; v_call: TRBV19; cdr3_aa: CASGTTMNTEAFF; cdr3_nt: TGTGCCAGTGGGACGACAATGAACACTGAAGCTTTCTTT
j_call: TRBJ2-7; d_call: -; clone_size: -; v_call: TRBV7-8; cdr3_aa: CASSREVPAWSSYEQYF; cdr3_nt: TGTGCCAGCAGCCGAGAGGTCCCGGCGTGGAGCTCCTACGAGCAGTACTTC
j_call: TRBJ2-3; d_call: -; clone_size: -; v_call: TRBV4-3; cdr3_aa: CASSQDGQPADTQYF; cdr3_nt: TGCGCCAGCAGCCAAGATGGCCAGCCCGCAGATACGCAGTATTTT
j_call: TRBJ1-2; d_call: TRBD1; clone_size: -; v_call: TRBV30; cdr3_aa: CAWSTGAAYGYTF; cdr3_nt: TGTGCCTGGAGTACAGGGGCGGCCTATGGCTACACCTTC
j_call: TRBJ2-7; d_call: -; clone_size: -; v_call: TRBV4-1; cdr3_aa: CASSQGPHVSEQYF; cdr3_nt: TGCGCCAGCAGCCAAGGGCCCCATGTATCCGAGCAGTACTTC
j_call: TRBJ2-7; d_call: -; clone_size: -; v_call: TRBV6-5; cdr3_aa: CASSGTNNYEQYF; cdr3_nt: TGTGCCAGCAGTGGGACAAACAACTACGAGCAGTACTTC
j_call: TRBJ1-2; d_call: TRBD1; clone_size: -; v_call: TRBV6-5; cdr3_aa: CASSSHRGQGIYGYTF; cdr3_nt: TGTGCCAGCAGTTCACACCGAGGACAGGGAATCTATGGCTACACCTTC
j_call: TRBJ1-2; d_call: -; clone_size: -; v_call: TRBV6-5; cdr3_aa: CASSTDLNYGYTF; cdr3_nt: TGTGCCAGCAGTACGGATTTGAACTATGGCTACACCTTC
j_call: TRBJ1-5; d_call: -; clone_size: -; v_call: TRBV27; cdr3_aa: CASSPTGTAINQPQHF; cdr3_nt: TGTGCCAGCAGTCCCACCGGGACGGCGATCAATCAGCCCCAGCATTTT
j_call: TRBJ2-7; d_call: TRBD2; clone_size: -; v_call: TRBV6-5; cdr3_aa: CASSYLASGGALLYF; cdr3_nt: TGTGCCAGCAGTTACTTGGCTAGCGGGGGGGCCTTGCTGTACTTC
j_call: TRBJ2-5; d_call: TRBD2; clone_size: once; v_call: TRBV6-1; cdr3_aa: CASTELAGGLETQYF; cdr3_nt: TGTGCCAGCACCGAACTAGCGGGGGGCCTCGAGACCCAGTACTTC
j_call: TRBJ1-1; d_call: -; clone_size: -; v_call: TRBV11-3; cdr3_aa: CASSHSLNTEAFF; cdr3_nt: TGTGCCAGCAGTCACAGTCTGAACACTGAAGCTTTCTTT
j_call: TRBJ1-2; d_call: -; clone_size: -; v_call: TRBV7-2; cdr3_aa: CASSPLGGDYGYTF; cdr3_nt: TGTGCCAGCAGCCCGCTGGGAGGGGACTATGGCTACACCTTC
j_call: TRBJ2-1; d_call: -; clone_size: once; v_call: TRBV5-1; cdr3_aa: CASSLGWGGYNEQFF; cdr3_nt: TGCGCCAGCAGCCTTGGATGGGGTGGGTACAATGAGCAGTTCTTC
j_call: TRBJ1-5; d_call: TRBD1; clone_size: -; v_call: TRBV15; cdr3_aa: CATSTDRGPGQPQHF; cdr3_nt: TGTGCCACCAGCACAGACAGGGGGCCGGGTCAGCCCCAGCATTTT
j_call: TRBJ1-5; d_call: -; clone_size: -; v_call: TRBV6-1; cdr3_aa: CASSPSSHQPQHF; cdr3_nt: TGTGCCAGCAGCCCCAGCTCCCATCAGCCCCAGCATTTT